The 25 T cell receptor beta chains below come from one sample, sequenced in a study of Graves' ophthalmopathy and Graves' hyperthyroidism. The study amplified TCR beta CDR3 regions using RNA transcripts. HTBI primers were used in a first-round RT-PCR, which preceded a second-round multiplex PCR. From the multiplex PCR reads, TCRdb called clonotypes with MiXCR, one entry per CDR3 protein. The sample lists over 500,000 distinct CDR3 sequences, about 20% occurring once. Source material: peripheral blood. These receptors all come from a woman aged 18-29 years with stable Graves' hyperthyroidism. Some clones in this sample may be carry-over from other donors' samples.

V is TRBV6-1 and J is TRBJ2-6, with TRBD1 matching 7 bases. The length of the CDR3 is 15 residues. Germline assignment: CDR1 MNHNS and CDR2 SASEGT. V shed 6 bases, J shed 0 bases, and the junction held 2 bases outside the gene matches. The CDR3 bases are TGTGCCAGCAGGACAGGGACCTCTGGGGCCAACGTCCTGACTTTC. Translating it yields CASRTGTSGANVLTF.

This clonotype was counted ten times or more. The chain links TRBV12-3 or TRBV12-4 to TRBJ1-5; D is unclear. The ends were cut back, 3 bases at V and 2 bases at J, with 8 bases in the middle. The CDR3 totals 14 residues. The CDR3, as DNA: TGTGCCAGCAGTTTTTTACAAGGCAATCAGCCCCAGCATTTT. It specifies CASSFLQGNQPQHF.

The chain is built from TRBV11-1 and TRBJ2-7; 15 nucleotides align to TRBD2. The CDR3 length is 17 residues. Per the germline V gene, CDR1 is SGHAT and CDR2 is FQDESV (reference sequence). Unmatched junction bases numbered 5, after V lost 3 bases and J lost 2 bases. The CDR3 bases are TGTGCCAGCAGCTTCGGGACTAGCGGGGGGTTGACCTACGAGCAGTACTTC. Its translation: CASSFGTSGGLTYEQYF.

This clonotype was observed a handful of times. The rearrangement links TRBV20-1 to TRBJ2-5; TRBD2 matches at 10 bases. The junction had 12 bases not matched to a gene; V was cut back by 4 bases and J by 4 bases. The germline V gene has CDR1 DFQATT and CDR2 SNEGSKA (reference sequence). This CDR3 spans 16 amino acids. CDR3 bases: TGCAGTGCTATGGTGCTAAGCGGGGGGGCACTAGAGACCCAGTACTTC. Protein sequence: CSAMVLSGGALETQYF.

This clonotype showed up many times. This chain joins TRBV2 and TRBJ1-6; TRBD1 aligns across 7 bases. The V segment lost 3 bases and the J segment 10 bases; nucleotides outside the gene matches: 12. The CDR3 spans 16 residues. The germline V gene has CDR1 SNHLY and CDR2 FYNNEI. The CDR3 nucleotides read TGTGCCAGCAGTGACAAGGGACAGCGAGTGGGCTCACCCCTCCACTTT. Translation: CASSDKGQRVGSPLHF.

V and J are TRBV12-5 and TRBJ2-2; TRBD1 matches 9 bases. The CDR3 consists of 15 residues. J lost 3 bases, V lost 1 base, and 0 bases had no gene match. Looked up from germline, CDR1 is LGHNT and CDR2 is FRNRAP. The chain's CDR3 is CASGLGTGDTGELFF. CDR3 nucleotides: TGTGCTAGTGGTTTGGGGACAGGGGACACCGGGGAGCTGTTTTTT.

This clonotype was seen ten or more times. The chain employs TRBV6-5 and TRBJ1-5; maybe TRBD1 (5 bases). V was shortened by 6 bases and J by 0 bases, with 12 bases between the two germline ends. Looked up from germline, CDR1 is MNHEY and CDR2 is SVGAGI. CDR3 length equals 15 residues. The CDR3 spells CASSREVVSNQPQHF. CDR3 in DNA: TGTGCCAGCAGCAGGGAGGTAGTTAGCAATCAGCCCCAGCATTTT.

The chain has TRBV30 and TRBJ2-7, with D possibly being TRBD1 (6 bases). Germline V gives CDR1 GTSNPN, CDR2 SVGIG (reference sequence). The V gene lost 1 base and the J gene lost 3 bases, with 7 bases spanning the gap. The CDR3 loop spans 12 amino acids. CDR3 bases: TGTGCCTGGAGTGACAGGGACTACGAGCAGTACTTC. Protein: CAWSDRDYEQYF.

This clonotype has a handful of counts. The chain combines TRBV5-1 with TRBJ1-1; a possible D gene is TRBD1 (6 bases). Looked up from germline, CDR1 is SGHRS and CDR2 is YFSETQ. V gave up 1 base and J gave up 5 bases, with 15 bases separating them. The CDR3 has 15 amino acids. The CDR3 protein is CASSLQLQGRTEAFF. Here the CDR3 DNA reads TGCGCCAGCAGCTTGCAATTACAGGGTCGGACTGAAGCTTTCTTT.

This clonotype was seen many times. The rearrangement joins TRBV9 to TRBJ2-2; D is undetermined. With 0 bases removed from V and 1 base from J, the gap between germline ends came to 7 bases. CDR3 length: 15 amino acids. Germline V gives CDR1 SGDLS, CDR2 YYNGEE. The CDR3 loop is CASSVEARNTGELFF. CDR3 in DNA: TGTGCCAGCAGCGTAGAAGCACGGAACACCGGGGAGCTGTTTTTT.

This clonotype was seen repeatedly, ten times or more. The rearrangement uses TRBV12-3 or TRBV12-4 and TRBJ1-5; 10 bases match TRBD1. The CDR3 runs to 15 residues. J was trimmed by 5 bases and V by 5 bases; bases with no gene match: 6. The CDR3 region has the DNA TGTGCCAGCAGTCCAGACAGGGGGCTTTATCAGCCCCAGCATTTT. Translation gives CASSPDRGLYQPQHF.

There are a few counts of this clonotype. The genes are TRBV10-3 and TRBJ2-5; TRBD1 is a possible D gene (6 bases). V gave up 4 bases and J gave up 3 bases, with 12 bases separating them. The CDR3 is made up of 14 amino acids. CDR1 and CDR2 from the germline V gene are ENHRY and SYGVKD. The CDR3, as DNA: TGTGCCATCAGTGTATCCCGGACAGAAGAGACCCAGTACTTC. This gives the protein CAISVSRTEETQYF.

This clonotype was recorded many times. The V gene is TRBV6-5, the J gene TRBJ2-5; a possible D gene is TRBD2 (6 bases). Trimming took 0 bases from V and 5 from J, leaving 13 bases between them. Per germline, CDR1 MNHEY and CDR2 SVGAGI. The CDR3 covers 15 residues. CDR3 region: CASSYSRGGGETQYF. The DNA of the CDR3 is TGTGCCAGCAGTTACTCGAGGGGAGGAGGGGAGACCCAGTACTTC.

The V and J genes are TRBV12-3 or TRBV12-4 and TRBJ2-7; D might be TRBD1 or TRBD2, each matching 5 bases. The length of the CDR3 is 14 residues. Between the trimmed V and J ends, which lost 1 base and 6 bases, there was a span of 13 bases. The CDR3 DNA reads as TGTGCCAGCAGTTTAGGGGGGACGGGTTTCGAGCAGTACTTC. This sequence encodes CASSLGGTGFEQYF.

A remark on this clonotype: Relative to the germline gene, one junction end is altered; a read error may explain this. V usage is TRBV28 and J usage is TRBJ1-1; 7 bases line up with TRBD1. The CDR3 contains 13 residues. Germline values: CDR1 MDHEN, CDR2 SYDVKM. Here the CDR3 reads CASSLRGQAEALF. CDR3 nucleotides: TGTGCCAGCAGTTTAAGGGGGCAGGCTGAAGCTCTCTTT.

The chain uses TRBV10-3 and TRBJ2-5; D unclear. The V gene's germline CDR1 is ENHRY and CDR2 SYGVKD. This CDR3 contains 13 residues. V gave up 6 bases and J gave up 4 bases, with 12 bases separating them. The CDR3 DNA reads as TGTGCCATCAGCAATGGGGTGGGAGAGACCCAGTACTTC. Translated: CAISNGVGETQYF.

The rearrangement joins TRBV12-3 or TRBV12-4 to TRBJ1-2; perhaps TRBD1 as D (6 bases). The CDR3 covers 14 residues. Trimming cost V 3 bases and J 4 bases, with 12 bases left between them. The CDR3 region has the DNA TGTGCCAGCAGTTTGAACAGGGACGGCTATGGCTACACCTTC. Translated, it gives CASSLNRDGYGYTF.

The table lists this clonotype with many counts. The chain is built from TRBV5-1 and TRBJ1-5, with D maybe TRBD1 (5 bases). The CDR3 is made up of 14 amino acids. Germline lookup yields CDR1 SGHRS and CDR2 YFSETQ. V lost 2 bases to trimming and J lost 8 bases, with 14 bases between them. CDR3 nucleotides: TGCGCCAGCAGCTTACGGGGGGGGAAGGAGCCCCAGCATTTT. Protein sequence: CASSLRGGKEPQHF.

The gene calls are TRBV5-6 and TRBJ2-4; no clear D gene. Trimming took 4 bases from V and 6 from J, leaving 11 bases between them. Germline lookup yields CDR1 SGHDT and CDR2 YYEEEE. CDR3 size: 13 residues. The CDR3 bases are TGTGCCAGCAGCCCCATGGATAGAAACATTCAGTACTTC. It yields the protein CASSPMDRNIQYF.

The genes are TRBV28 and TRBJ1-6, with D possibly being TRBD1 (5 bases). From germline, CDR1 is MDHEN and CDR2 SYDVKM. Trimming cost V 5 bases and J 7 bases, with 12 bases left between them. This CDR3 is built from 14 residues. The CDR3 DNA sequence: TGTGCCAGCAGTGGCAGGGTCGGAAATTCACCCCTCCACTTT. This codes for CASSGRVGNSPLHF.

The CDR3 protein is CASSKSSGSFYEQYF. CDR3 DNA sequence: TGTGCCAGCAGCAAGAGTAGCGGGAGTTTCTACGAGCAGTACTTC. The V and J genes are TRBV9 and TRBJ2-7, with 9 bases identical to TRBD2. Looked up from germline, CDR1 is SGDLS and CDR2 is YYNGEE. This CDR3 comprises 15 residues. Trimming cost V 4 bases and J 3 bases; bases outside gene matches: 8.

This clonotype was counted at least ten times. The genes are TRBV6-1 and TRBJ1-6, with 8 bases that match TRBD1. Per the germline V gene, CDR1 is MNHNS and CDR2 is SASEGT. V lost 4 bases to trimming and J lost 6 bases; unmatched junction nucleotides: 5. The CDR3 spans 15 residues. The CDR3 bases are TGTGCCAGCAGTGCCGGACAGGGTGGTAATTCACCCCTCCACTTT. Translation gives CASSAGQGGNSPLHF.

This clonotype has only a few counts. The CDR3 nucleotides are TGTGCCAGCAGTTTGGAGACAGGTGGTACTTCACCCCTCCACTTT. Protein product: CASSLETGGTSPLHF. The V and J genes are TRBV28 and TRBJ1-6, with D possibly being TRBD1 (6 bases). Germline-derived CDR1 and CDR2 are MDHEN and SYDVKM. Between the trimmed V and J ends, which lost 3 bases and 9 bases, there was a span of 15 bases. The CDR3 sequence is 15 residues long.

The chain employs TRBV3-1 and TRBJ2-7; a weak D match, TRBD1 (6 bases). The CDR3 covers 15 residues. CDR1 and CDR2 (germline): LGHDT, YNNKEL (reference sequence). The V and J ends lost 2 bases and 2 bases respectively, with 13 bases between them. The CDR3 DNA reads TGTGCCAGCAGCCAACCGGCCACAGGGACCTACGAGCAGTACTTC. Its translation: CASSQPATGTYEQYF.

This clonotype was detected a few times. The chain uses TRBV5-1 and TRBJ1-1; no clear D. From germline, CDR1 is SGHRS and CDR2 YFSETQ. The V gene lost 3 bases and the J gene lost 1 base, with 10 bases spanning the gap. CDR3 length equals 14 residues. CDR3 amino acids: CASSSDGGNTEAFF. The CDR3 bases are TGCGCCAGCAGCTCGGACGGAGGGAACACTGAAGCTTTCTTT.